Presented here are 23 T cell receptor beta chains from one specimen sequenced in a study of blood T cell repertoires in COVID-19. TCRdb's table, derived via immunoSEQ multiplex PCR, lists solely in-frame clones and lacks some. This sample has roughly 400,000 clones, with 70% to 90% found just once. The sample was PBMCs or T cells enriched from blood (not recorded which). All receptors come from a woman younger than 30 who had been exposed to COVID-19.

The rearrangement joins TRBV15 to TRBJ2-7, with D possibly TRBD2 on 5 matching bases. From germline, CDR1 is LNHNV and CDR2 YYDKDF (reference sequence). This CDR3 comprises 13 residues. Trimming left V 6 bases short and J 7 bases short, with 16 bases between. In DNA form, the CDR3 reads TGTGCCACCAGTAACACTAGAGTGGGTGAGCAGTACTTC. This codes for CATSNTRVGEQYF. The full variable domain, in which reference TRBV15 and TRBJ2-7 provide the parts outside the CDR3, is DAMVIQNPRYQVTQFGKPVTLSCSQTLNHNVMYWYQQKSSQAPKLLFHYYDKDFNNEADTPDNFQSRRPNTSFCFLDIRSPGLGDTAMYLCATSNTRVGEQYFGPGTRLTVT.

This chain uses TRBV11-1 with TRBJ2-7, with 8 bases lining up with TRBD2. Germline values: CDR1 SGHAT, CDR2 FQDESV (reference sequence). The CDR3 runs to 15 residues. With 4 bases clipped from V and 4 bases from J, the junction kept 9 bases outside the gene matches. The DNA of the CDR3 is TGTGCCAGCAGCTCATCCGGAGTAGCGGGGTACGAGCAGTACTTC. It translates to CASSSSGVAGYEQYF.

The chain uses TRBV27 and TRBJ2-1, with a weak D call TRBD1 (6 bases). Trimming shortened V by 0 bases and J by 3 bases, and 15 bases separated the two germline ends. The CDR3 sequence is 17 residues long. Germline CDR1 MNHEY, CDR2 SMNVEV (reference sequence). Written as DNA, the CDR3 is TGTGCCAGCAGTTTATCGATAGGGGGATGGGGCTACAATGAGCAGTTCTTC. Translating it yields CASSLSIGGWGYNEQFF.

The chain uses TRBV7-2 and TRBJ1-6; D is perhaps TRBD1 (5 bases). The CDR3 contains 16 residues. In germline, CDR1 is SGHTA, CDR2 FQGNSA. Trimming removed 2 bases at V and 1 base at J, with 9 bases between. The CDR3 nucleotides are TGTGCCAGCAGCTTAACTGGGGGGTCCTATAATTCACCCCTCCACTTT. Protein product: CASSLTGGSYNSPLHF.

This clone occurred a few times. The chain has TRBV5-4 and TRBJ2-6, with D perhaps matching TRBD1 (5 bases). The V end lost 5 bases, the J end lost 0 bases, and 9 bases lay between the germline ends. From germline, CDR1 is SGHNT and CDR2 YYREEE (reference sequence). The CDR3 has 15 amino acids. CDR3 protein: CASRQQVSGANVLTF. CDR3 nucleotide sequence: TGTGCCAGCAGGCAACAGGTCTCTGGGGCCAACGTCCTGACTTTC.

CDR3 sequence reads: CASSQDRATLYSGANVLTF. Written as DNA, the CDR3 is TGTGCCAGCAGCCAAGACAGGGCAACTCTTTACTCTGGGGCCAACGTCCTGACTTTC. The chain recombines TRBV3-1 (or the pseudogene TRBV3-2) with TRBJ2-6, with TRBD1 as a possible D gene (5 bases). Per germline, CDR1 LGHDT and CDR2 YNNKEL (reference sequence). Trimming pared 0 bases from V and 0 bases from J, leaving 15 bases between. CDR3 length: 19 residues.

CDR3 in amino acids: CASSYSSAGNTIYF. For the CDR3, the DNA is TGTGCCAGCAGTTACTCATCAGCTGGAAACACCATATATTTT. This sequence joins TRBV6-5 and TRBJ1-3; D unclear. This CDR3 comprises 14 residues. Trimming took 0 bases from V and 2 from J, leaving 5 bases between them. Germline V lookup: CDR1 MNHEY, CDR2 SVGAGI.

This clone was seen a single time. V gene TRBV28 combines with J gene TRBJ1-6, with D uncertain. V lost 3 bases and J 7 bases, leaving 4 bases between the germline ends. Germline CDR1 MDHEN, CDR2 SYDVKM. This CDR3 is built from 12 residues. CDR3 residues: CASSFRNSPLHF. CDR3 in DNA: TGTGCCAGCAGTTTCAGGAATTCACCCCTCCACTTT. Looking up the rest from reference TRBV28 and TRBJ1-6 gives the full variable domain: DVKVTQSSRYLVKRTGEKVFLECVQDMDHENMFWYRQDPGLGLRLIYFSYDVKMKEKGDIPEGYSVSREKKERFSLILESASTNQTSMYLCASSFRNSPLHFGNGTRLTVT.

This clone turned up a few times. The V call is TRBV7-9, the J call TRBJ1-2; 10 bases align to TRBD1. The V segment lost 4 bases and the J segment 5 bases; nucleotides outside the gene matches: 16. CDR1 and CDR2 from the germline V gene are SEHNR and FQNEAQ (reference sequence). This CDR3 has 18 amino acids. The CDR3 sequence is CASSSLAARQGAEYGYTF. The CDR3 DNA follows: TGTGCCAGCAGCTCACTAGCGGCTCGACAGGGGGCGGAATATGGCTACACCTTC.

This rearrangement joins TRBV19 to TRBJ2-2, with D uncertain. Trimming stripped 4 bases from V and 7 bases from J, with 10 bases between. CDR3 size: 13 residues. Germline CDR1 LNHDA, CDR2 SQIVND (reference sequence). DNA of the CDR3: TGTGCCAGTAGTACACTCTCGGGCGGGGAGCTGTTTTTT. This translates into CASSTLSGGELFF. Combining the CDR3 with reference TRBV19 and TRBJ2-2 gives the whole variable domain DGGITQSPKYLFRKEGQNVTLSCEQNLNHDAMYWYRQDPGQGLRLIYYSQIVNDFQKGDIAEGYSVSREKKESFPLTVTSAQKNPTAFYLCASSTLSGGELFFGEGSRLTVL.

The rearrangement uses TRBV12-3 or TRBV12-4 and TRBJ1-1; 8 nucleotides align to TRBD1. The CDR3 sequence is 13 residues long. Unmatched junction bases numbered 4, after V lost 6 bases and J lost 4 bases. CDR3 DNA sequence: TGTGCCAGCAGCCAAACAGGGGGCACTGAAGCTTTCTTT. Translation: CASSQTGGTEAFF.

The chain carries TRBV3-1 (or the pseudogene TRBV3-2) and TRBJ1-5; D is undetermined. V was cut by 6 bases and J by 5 bases, with 8 bases left in between. The CDR3 totals 12 residues. CDR1 LGHDT and CDR2 YNNKEL come from the germline V gene (reference sequence). The CDR3 nucleotides are TGTGCCAGCAGTTCAGGATATCAGCCCCAGCATTTT. Translated: CASSSGYQPQHF.

The chain employs TRBV7-2 and TRBJ2-7, with 8 bases fitting TRBD1. CDR1 is SGHTA, CDR2 FQGNSA, per germline. V shed 5 bases and J 1 base; nucleotides not matched to a gene: 4. This CDR3 spans 14 amino acids. The CDR3 region is CASSTRDRSYEQYF. CDR3 nucleotides: TGTGCCAGCAGCACTCGGGACAGGTCCTACGAGCAGTACTTC.

The J gene is TRBJ1-5, the V gene TRBV28; perhaps TRBD1 as D (5 bases). V was cut by 6 bases and J by 4 bases, with 16 bases left in between. The CDR3 contains 15 residues. Germline V gene data show CDR1 as MDHEN and CDR2 as SYDVKM. CDR3 amino acids: CASRPTEMLNQPQHF. The CDR3 coding sequence is TGTGCCAGCAGACCGACAGAGATGCTGAATCAGCCCCAGCATTTT.

This chain connects TRBV10-3 to TRBJ1-1; D might be TRBD1 (6 bases). CDR1 and CDR2 from the germline V gene are ENHRY and SYGVKD. The V end lost 0 bases, the J end lost 5 bases, and 13 bases lay between the germline ends. CDR3 size: 15 residues. CDR3 region: CAISESSGARTEAFF. CDR3 bases: TGTGCCATCAGTGAGTCTTCAGGGGCTCGGACTGAAGCTTTCTTT.

This clone was seen more than once but under ten times. CDR3 in amino acids: CASSQSWRGNQPQHF. As DNA, the CDR3 is TGTGCCAGCAGCCAATCGTGGCGGGGCAATCAGCCCCAGCATTTT. V and J are TRBV16 and TRBJ1-5; D gene ambiguous. CDR3 length equals 15 residues. The V end lost 0 bases, the J end lost 2 bases, and 8 bases lay between the germline ends. CDR1 is KGHSY, CDR2 FQNENV, per germline.

The rearrangement links TRBV28 to TRBJ2-5; D is undetermined. V shed 3 bases and J shed 5 bases, with 13 bases lying between them. The CDR3 contains 14 residues. Germline V gene sequence: CDR1 MDHEN, CDR2 SYDVKM. The CDR3 is CASSFVATRETQYF. The CDR3 DNA reads TGTGCCAGCAGTTTTGTTGCTACGAGGGAGACCCAGTACTTC.

The chain carries TRBV7-3 and TRBJ2-2; 9 positions agree with TRBD2. V lost 0 bases and J lost 1; bases outside the gene matches: 3. The CDR3 is made up of 17 amino acids. Germline V CDR1 and CDR2: SGHTA, FQGTGA. In DNA, the CDR3 is TGTGCCAGCAGCTTAACCCCTAGCGGGGTGAACACCGGGGAGCTGTTTTTT. Translated: CASSLTPSGVNTGELFF.

This chain links TRBV7-8 with TRBJ1-2; D perhaps matches TRBD1 (5 bases). The germline CDR1 and CDR2 sequences are SGHVS and FQNEAQ. The CDR3 totals 15 residues. The germline V and J ends were trimmed by 3 bases and 6 bases, with 17 bases remaining between them. In DNA, the CDR3 is TGTGCCAGCAGCTTCGGCAGGGCCGCAGTGGATGGCTACACCTTC. This encodes CASSFGRAAVDGYTF.

The count of this clone is one. The V and J genes are TRBV6-1 and TRBJ2-1; 11 bases line up with TRBD2. Germline CDR1 MNHNS, CDR2 SASEGT. The CDR3 totals 17 residues. With 1 base clipped from V and 4 bases from J, the junction kept 6 bases outside the gene matches. CDR3 nucleotides: TGTGCCAGCAGTGAAGATAGCGGGAGGGCCTTTTACAATGAGCAGTTCTTC. Translation gives CASSEDSGRAFYNEQFF.

This clone was seen a handful of times. The J gene is TRBJ2-5, the V gene TRBV3-1 (or the pseudogene TRBV3-2); 7 nucleotides match TRBD2. CDR3 length equals 15 residues. V gave up 0 bases and J gave up 7 bases; unmatched junction bases: 8. The germline CDR1 and CDR2 sequences are LGHDT and YNNKEL (reference sequence). This CDR3 reads CASSQESGTTGTQYF. In DNA, the CDR3 is TGTGCCAGCAGCCAAGAATCCGGGACTACCGGGACCCAGTACTTC.

The chain is built from TRBV6-4 and TRBJ1-1, with D uncertain. Per germline, CDR1 MRHNA and CDR2 SNTAGT. Trimming pared 8 bases from V and 4 bases from J, leaving 14 bases between. There are 13 residues in the CDR3. CDR3 region: CASSLEGFTEAFF. CDR3 in DNA: TGTGCCAGCTCTTTGGAGGGATTCACTGAAGCTTTCTTT.

This clone is a singleton in its sample. This rearrangement joins TRBV28 to TRBJ2-4; 7 bases are a match to TRBD1. The CDR3 totals 19 residues. Germline V lookup: CDR1 MDHEN, CDR2 SYDVKM. V trimming: 2 bases; J trimming: 2 bases; junction bases outside the gene matches: 15. The CDR3 nucleotides are TGTGCCAGCAGTTTAATTCCCCAAACAGGGGTTAGGTCCAAAAACATTCAGTACTTC. It yields the protein CASSLIPQTGVRSKNIQYF.